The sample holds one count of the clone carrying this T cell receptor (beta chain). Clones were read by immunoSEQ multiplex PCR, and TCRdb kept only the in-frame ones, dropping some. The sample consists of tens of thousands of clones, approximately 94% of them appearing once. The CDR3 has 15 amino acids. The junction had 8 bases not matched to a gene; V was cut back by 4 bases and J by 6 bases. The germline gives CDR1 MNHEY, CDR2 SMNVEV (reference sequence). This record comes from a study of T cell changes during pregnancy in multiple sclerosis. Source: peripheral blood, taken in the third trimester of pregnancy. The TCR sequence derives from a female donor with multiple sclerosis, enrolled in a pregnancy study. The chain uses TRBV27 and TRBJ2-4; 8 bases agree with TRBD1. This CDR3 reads CASSSAGGKINIQYF. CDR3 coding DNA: TGTGCCAGCAGTTCCGCAGGGGGCAAGATAAACATTCAGTACTTC.